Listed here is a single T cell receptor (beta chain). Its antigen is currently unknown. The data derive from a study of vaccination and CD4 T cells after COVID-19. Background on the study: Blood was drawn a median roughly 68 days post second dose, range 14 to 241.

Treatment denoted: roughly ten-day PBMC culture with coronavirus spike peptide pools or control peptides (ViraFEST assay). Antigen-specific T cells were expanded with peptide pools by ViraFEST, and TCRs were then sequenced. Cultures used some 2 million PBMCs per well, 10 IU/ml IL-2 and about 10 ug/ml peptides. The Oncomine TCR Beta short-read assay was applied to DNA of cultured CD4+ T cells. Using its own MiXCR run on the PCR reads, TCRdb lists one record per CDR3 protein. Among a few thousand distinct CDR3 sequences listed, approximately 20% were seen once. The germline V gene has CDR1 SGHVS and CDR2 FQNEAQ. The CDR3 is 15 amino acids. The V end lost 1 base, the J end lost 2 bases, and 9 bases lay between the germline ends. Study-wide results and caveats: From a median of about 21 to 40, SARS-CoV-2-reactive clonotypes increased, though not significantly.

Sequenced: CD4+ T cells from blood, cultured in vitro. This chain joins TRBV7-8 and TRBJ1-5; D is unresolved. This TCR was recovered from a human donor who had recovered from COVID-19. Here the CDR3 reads CASSLGGVGNQPQHF. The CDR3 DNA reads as TGTGCCAGCAGCTTAGGTGGGGTGGGCAATCAGCCCCAGCATTTT.